This entry is about one T cell receptor (beta chain). The CDR3 loop spans 12 amino acids. The sample belongs to a study of blood T cell repertoires in COVID-19. Study details: The United States, Italy and Spain provided the acute and convalescent COVID-19 samples. T cells, B-cell-depleted T cells, or PBMCs provided the cDNA or gDNA that served as material.

Only in-frame clones appear in the TCRdb table, and some are missing; sequencing was by immunoSEQ multiplex PCR. The sample carries roughly 150,000 clones, about four fifths recorded once. The sequence was obtained from a woman aged 80 or over with acute or convalescent COVID-19. Sequenced: peripheral blood. This chain connects TRBV21-1 to TRBJ1-5. TRBV21-1 is designated a pseudogene. Written as DNA, the CDR3 is TGTGCCAGAGACCGGGGCAATCAGCCCCAGCATTTT. This sequence encodes CARDRGNQPQHF.